This is a list of T cell receptor beta chains from one sample in a study of shared clonotypes between healthy human individuals. Generated by immunoSEQ multiplex PCR, the TCRdb table keeps only in-frame clones and is missing some. The data hold around 2.5 million clones, with roughly 93% observed a single time. Sequencing was done on a sample of naive CD4+ T cells from PBMCs. These receptors all stem from a man aged 18 to 30 in good health. Some clones in this sample may be carry-over from other donors' samples. Each CDR3 is given with its conserved first and last residue. Each record gives: CDR3 protein, CDR3 DNA, D gene, V gene, clone size, J gene. A D gene is named only where the DNA matches it firmly. Size is omitted from some rows. Given values are once, few, many or a class for expanded clones.

CASSARTGGSYEQYF TGTGCCAGCAGCGCCCGGACAGGGGGCTCCTACGAGCAGTACTTC TRBD1 TRBV9 NA TRBJ2-7
CASSIAHHYGYTF TGTGCCAGTAGTATTGCCCATCACTATGGCTACACCTTC NA TRBV19 NA TRBJ1-2
CANSRAGVNTGELFF TGTGCCAACTCTAGGGCTGGGGTAAACACCGGGGAGCTGTTTTTT NA TRBV2 NA TRBJ2-2
CASSWTGTEAFF TGTGCCAGCAGTTGGACAGGGACTGAAGCTTTCTTT TRBD1 TRBV7-9 NA TRBJ1-1
CASSPTTVKETQYF TGTGCCAGCAGCCCAACGACAGTAAAAGAGACCCAGTACTTC NA TRBV11-1 NA TRBJ2-5
CASSLVGQKAWAWNF TGTGCCAGCAGCTTGGTAGGGCAGAAGGCCTGGGCTTGGAATTTT NA TRBV5-8 NA TRBJ1-5
CASSLAGATLGYTF TGTGCCAGCAGCTTAGCCGGCGCTACCCTTGGCTACACCTTC NA TRBV7-2 once TRBJ1-2
CASRGGSGTEAFF TGTGCCAGCCGAGGAGGGTCGGGCACTGAAGCTTTCTTT NA TRBV6-6 NA TRBJ1-1
CASSLGKLPYEQYF TGTGCCAGCAGTTTAGGTAAACTGCCCTACGAGCAGTACTTC NA TRBV28 NA TRBJ2-7
CASSLAGKKVDTQYF TGTGCCAGCAGTCTTGCAGGGAAAAAGGTGGATACGCAGTATTTT NA TRBV7-3 NA TRBJ2-3
CASSLPSDRPLSNQPQHF TGTGCCAGCAGTTTACCGTCGGACAGGCCGCTTAGCAATCAGCCCCAGCATTTT TRBD1 TRBV28 NA TRBJ1-5
CASSSGTGGGETQYF TGCGCCAGCAGCTCCGGGACAGGGGGCGGAGAGACCCAGTACTTC TRBD1 TRBV5-1 NA TRBJ2-5
CASSLGTNTGDNSPLHF TGTGCCAGCAGCTTAGGGACGAACACGGGAGATAATTCACCCCTCCACTTT NA TRBV7-9 NA TRBJ1-6
CASGVGPQETQYF TGCGCCAGTGGGGTGGGGCCCCAAGAGACCCAGTACTTC NA TRBV5-1 once TRBJ2-5
CASSGHAGGRQPQHF TGTGCCAGCAGCGGACACGCAGGGGGCCGCCAGCCCCAGCATTTT TRBD1 TRBV7-2 once TRBJ1-5
CASSSPQDRYGEYEQYF TGTGCCAGCAGCTCACCCCAGGACAGGTACGGGGAGTACGAGCAGTACTTC TRBD1 TRBV7-9 NA TRBJ2-7
CASSFLTGGQETQYF TGCGCCAGCAGCTTTCTTACCGGGGGCCAAGAGACCCAGTACTTC NA TRBV5-1 NA TRBJ2-5
CASSGRTGGQTEAFF TGCGCCAGCAGCGGGAGGACAGGGGGCCAGACTGAAGCTTTCTTT TRBD1 TRBV5-1 NA TRBJ1-1
CASSPNRRLGTSTDTQYF TGTGCCAGCAGCCCTAACAGAAGACTTGGGACTAGCACAGATACGCAGTATTTT NA TRBV27 NA TRBJ2-3
CASSFTGPDYEQYF TGTGCCAGCAGCTTCACAGGGCCCGACTACGAGCAGTACTTC NA TRBV7-6 NA TRBJ2-7
CAISEVVAAEAFF TGTGCCATCAGTGAGGTGGTGGCAGCTGAAGCTTTCTTT NA TRBV10-3 NA TRBJ1-1
CASSNRGGETQYF TGTGCCAGCAGTAACAGGGGAGGGGAGACCCAGTACTTC NA TRBV6-5 NA TRBJ2-5
CASSLAFSGRETQYF TGCGCCAGCAGCCTGGCGTTTAGCGGGAGAGAGACCCAGTACTTC TRBD2 TRBV5-1 NA TRBJ2-5
CATKGSSWEQYF TGTGCCACGAAGGGTAGTTCTTGGGAGCAGTACTTC NA TRBV19 NA TRBJ2-7
CASNHGGTYEQYF TGTGCCAGCAATCACGGAGGGACCTACGAGCAGTACTTC NA TRBV6-1 NA TRBJ2-7
CAISQAANYGYTF TGTGCCATCAGCCAAGCGGCTAACTATGGCTACACCTTC NA TRBV10-3 NA TRBJ1-2
CASSLFSGLDSHEQYF TGCGCCAGCAGCTTGTTTTCGGGCCTCGACAGCCACGAGCAGTACTTC NA TRBV5-1 NA TRBJ2-7
CASSEDRGYYEQYF TGTGCCAGCAGTGAAGATAGGGGGTACTACGAGCAGTACTTC NA TRBV6-1 NA TRBJ2-7
CASSLEGSRLTHF TGTGCCAGCAGCTTAGAGGGATCCCGTTTAACTCACTTT NA TRBV11-3 NA TRBJ1-1
CSVVGGSGTEAFF TGCAGCGTTGTGGGGGGGTCGGGCACTGAAGCTTTCTTT NA TRBV29-1 NA TRBJ1-1
CASRQMGANYGYTF TGTGCCAGCAGACAGATGGGGGCTAACTATGGCTACACCTTC NA TRBV28 NA TRBJ1-2
CASSPGGPGETQYF TGCGCCAGCAGCCCCGGAGGGCCGGGGGAGACCCAGTACTTC NA TRBV5-1 NA TRBJ2-5
CASSPGQDTEAFF TGTGCCAGCAGTCCGGGACAAGACACTGAAGCTTTCTTT NA TRBV28 NA TRBJ1-1
CASSPARRGSGRGNPGELFF TGTGCCAGCAGCCCGGCCAGACGGGGTAGCGGGAGGGGGAATCCCGGGGAGCTGTTTTTT TRBD2 TRBV9 NA TRBJ2-2
CASSQGSNSQETQYF TGCGCCAGCAGCCAAGGGTCAAACTCTCAAGAGACCCAGTACTTC NA TRBV5-1 NA TRBJ2-5
CASSWGTSPLF TGTGCCAGCAGCTGGGGGACTTCGCCCCTCTTT NA TRBV5-6 NA TRBJ2-3
CASSPNRGAGANVLTF TGTGCCAGCAGCCCCAACCGGGGTGCTGGGGCCAACGTCCTGACTTTC NA TRBV11-3 NA TRBJ2-6
CASSDSGGDSGNTIYF TGTGCCAGCAGCGACTCAGGGGGCGACTCTGGAAACACCATATATTTT TRBD1 TRBV9 NA TRBJ1-3
CASSSIRTGDVETQYF TGTGCCAGCAGTTCGATACGGACAGGGGATGTAGAGACCCAGTACTTC TRBD1 TRBV27 NA TRBJ2-5
CASSSSSPTSYEQYF TGTGCCAGTTCGAGCAGCTCGCCAACCTCCTACGAGCAGTACTTC NA TRBV19 NA TRBJ2-7
CASSLALTPYNEQFF TGCGCCAGCAGCTTGGCCCTAACTCCATACAATGAGCAGTTCTTC NA TRBV5-1 NA TRBJ2-1
CASHRIPGPYEQYF TGTGCCAGTCACAGAATCCCAGGGCCCTACGAGCAGTACTTC NA TRBV6-1 NA TRBJ2-7
CASRNDTSGYTF TGTGCCAGCAGGAACGACACAAGCGGCTACACCTTC NA TRBV2 NA TRBJ1-2
CASSYGQWGTQYF TGTGCCAGCAGTTACGGCCAGTGGGGGACCCAGTACTTC NA TRBV6-5 NA TRBJ2-5
CSVGPLAGERASTDTQYF TGCAGCGTGGGGCCACTAGCGGGAGAGCGCGCTAGCACAGATACGCAGTATTTT TRBD2 TRBV29-1 NA TRBJ2-3
CASSSWTSGTDTQYF TGTGCCAGCAGCTCATGGACTAGCGGCACAGATACGCAGTATTTT TRBD2 TRBV7-2 NA TRBJ2-3
CASSLGRTGELFF TGTGCCAGCAGCTTAGGAAGGACCGGGGAGCTGTTTTTT NA TRBV7-3 NA TRBJ2-2
CASSPNVGETQYF TGTGCCAGCTCACCCAATGTGGGAGAGACCCAGTACTTC NA TRBV18 NA TRBJ2-5
CAWPGGLHDGELFF TGTGCCTGGCCCGGAGGACTCCATGACGGGGAGCTGTTTTTT NA TRBV30 NA TRBJ2-2
CASSWQGSPLHF TGTGCCAGCAGTTGGCAGGGTTCACCCCTCCACTTT NA TRBV28 NA TRBJ1-6
CASSVASSGANVLTF TGTGCCAGCAGCGTAGCCTCCTCTGGGGCCAACGTCCTGACTTTC NA TRBV9 NA TRBJ2-6
CASSAFHQIKNIQYF TGTGCCAGCAGTGCCTTTCACCAGATTAAAAACATTCAGTACTTC NA TRBV2 once TRBJ2-4
CASSVAGTWSYEQYF TGTGCCAGCAGCGTAGCTGGGACTTGGTCCTACGAGCAGTACTTC NA TRBV9 once TRBJ2-7
CASSSTIDTQYF TGCGCCAGCAGCTCGACTATAGATACGCAGTATTTT NA TRBV5-1 NA TRBJ2-3
CASSSGLTRLTGELFF TGTGCCAGCAGTTCGGGACTTACGAGGCTCACCGGGGAGCTGTTTTTT NA TRBV6-6 NA TRBJ2-2